What follows is one TCR beta chain and its context. Indicated treatment: about 20 received Ad26.COV2.S at low or high dose, single or two shots; 5 received placebo; per-sample allocation not given. Each sample was drawn 63 days after the first injection (of vaccine or placebo). This entry belongs to a study of Ad26.COV2.S vaccination and SARS-CoV-2 variants. Using immunoSEQ multiplex PCR, the repertoire was profiled, and TCRdb retains in-frame clones only, with some absent. Of 250,000 or so clones listed, around 88% were seen once; the top ten hold about 2.8%. The origin of this receptor is a person between 18 and 60 years old who received the Ad26.COV2.S COVID-19 vaccine or a placebo. The source was peripheral blood, collected in a trial of Ad26.COV2.S vaccine versus placebo.

The CDR3 coding sequence is TGTGCCAGTAGTCGCGCAACGGGGGTCTCTGGGGCCAACGTCCTGACTTTC. Protein product: CASSRATGVSGANVLTF. The V and J genes are TRBV19 and TRBJ2-6; D is possibly TRBD2 (6 bases). V was cut by 5 bases and J by 0 bases, with 14 bases left in between. Germline CDR1 is LNHDA and CDR2 is SQIVND (reference sequence). This CDR3 has 17 amino acids.